This T cell receptor (beta chain) was found in a study of T-cell reconstitution after alpha-beta-depleted transplantation in children. Unique molecular identifiers were incorporated into the prepared TCRbeta library. MiXCR was run by TCRdb on the PCR reads, yielding one entry per CDR3 protein. The sample holds 610,000 or so distinct CDR3 sequences, approximately 30% seen once. Per the germline V gene, CDR1 is SGHDT and CDR2 is YYEEEE. Trimming shortened V by 2 bases and J by 4 bases, and 9 bases separated the two germline ends. The CDR3 length is 14 residues. The chain has TRBV5-6 and TRBJ2-2; unclear D gene. The sample in question was PBMCs, obtained before TCRalphabeta/CD19-depleted stem cell transplant. The source of this sequence is a boy under three years old with Wiskott-Aldrich syndrome, due to receive a stem cell transplant. The CDR3 region has the DNA TGTGCCAGCAGCTTTACGAGGTCCACCGGGGAGCTGTTTTTT. This translates into CASSFTRSTGELFF.